This T cell receptor beta chain was recovered during a study of response to subunit inactivated influenza vaccine. This CDR3 has 13 amino acids. V shed 4 bases, J shed 7 bases, and the junction held 3 bases outside the gene matches. Germline V gene sequence: CDR1 SGHRS, CDR2 YFSETQ. TCRdb fed the RT-PCR reads into MiXCR, producing one record per CDR3 protein. The data show hundreds of thousands of distinct CDR3 sequences, 15% to 19% seen once. As concerns this clonotype: Its cognate antigen is unknown.

Study conclusions and caveats: Every seasonal influenza vaccination brings in few new T cells, the authors suggested.

The chain carries TRBV5-1 and TRBJ1-2, with 11 bases that match TRBD1. This sequence originates from a man aged 45 to 65 who received an inactivated influenza vaccine. Sequencing used PBMCs from blood, obtained roughly 13 days after vaccination. CDR3 in amino acids: CASSTGQGAGYTF. The CDR3, as DNA: TGCGCCAGCAGCACTGGACAGGGGGCTGGCTACACCTTC.